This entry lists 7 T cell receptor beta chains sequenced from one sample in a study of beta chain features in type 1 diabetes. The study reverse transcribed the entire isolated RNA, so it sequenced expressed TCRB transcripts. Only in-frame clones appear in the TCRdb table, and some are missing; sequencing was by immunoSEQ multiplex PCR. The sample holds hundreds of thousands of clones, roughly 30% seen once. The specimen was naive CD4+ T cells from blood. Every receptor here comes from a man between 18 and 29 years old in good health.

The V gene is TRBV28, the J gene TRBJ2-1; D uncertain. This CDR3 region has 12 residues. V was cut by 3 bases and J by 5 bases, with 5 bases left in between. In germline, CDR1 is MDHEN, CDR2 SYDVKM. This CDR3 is CASSFPDNEQFF. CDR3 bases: TGTGCCAGCAGTTTCCCTGACAATGAGCAGTTCTTC.

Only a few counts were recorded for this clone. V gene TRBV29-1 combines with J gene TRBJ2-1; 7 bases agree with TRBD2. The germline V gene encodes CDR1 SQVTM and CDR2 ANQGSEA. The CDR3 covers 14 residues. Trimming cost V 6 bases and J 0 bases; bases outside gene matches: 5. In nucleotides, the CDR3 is TGCAGCGTCGTCTCGGGAGGCTCCTACAATGAGCAGTTCTTC. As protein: CSVVSGGSYNEQFF.

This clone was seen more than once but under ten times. For the CDR3, the DNA is TGTGCCTGGGGCCGGGACAGGAGCAACTATGGCTACACCTTC. Amino acid sequence: CAWGRDRSNYGYTF. The chain combines TRBV30 with TRBJ1-2; 8 bases fit TRBD1. Trimming cost V 5 bases and J 2 bases; bases outside gene matches: 7. Germline assignment: CDR1 GTSNPN and CDR2 SVGIG (reference sequence). CDR3 length: 14 amino acids.

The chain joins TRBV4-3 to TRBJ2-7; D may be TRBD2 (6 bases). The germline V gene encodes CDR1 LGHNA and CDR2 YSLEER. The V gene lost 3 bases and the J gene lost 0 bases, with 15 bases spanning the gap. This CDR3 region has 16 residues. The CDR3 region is CASSQASDPFSYEQYF. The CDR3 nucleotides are TGCGCCAGCAGCCAGGCTAGCGATCCCTTCTCCTACGAGCAGTACTTC.

CDR3 DNA: TGTGCCAGCAGCGCCCGACTGGAAGCTAACTATGGCTACACCTTC. This translates into CASSARLEANYGYTF. The chain couples TRBV14 to TRBJ1-2; the D is unclear. V was trimmed by 5 bases and J by 0 bases, leaving 13 bases between them. The CDR3 is 15 amino acids. Germline values: CDR1 SGHDN, CDR2 FVKESK.

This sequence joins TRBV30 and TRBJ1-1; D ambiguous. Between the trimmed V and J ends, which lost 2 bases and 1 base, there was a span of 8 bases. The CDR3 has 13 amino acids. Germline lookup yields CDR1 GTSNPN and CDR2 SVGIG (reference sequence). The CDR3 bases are TGTGCCTGGAGTCGACGGCAGAACACTGAAGCTTTCTTT. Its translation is CAWSRRQNTEAFF.

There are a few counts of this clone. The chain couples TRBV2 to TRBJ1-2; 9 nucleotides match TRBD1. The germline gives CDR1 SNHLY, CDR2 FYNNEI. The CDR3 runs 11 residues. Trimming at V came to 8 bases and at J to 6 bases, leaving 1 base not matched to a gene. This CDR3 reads CASGQGNGYTF. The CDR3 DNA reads TGTGCCAGCGGACAGGGGAATGGCTACACCTTC. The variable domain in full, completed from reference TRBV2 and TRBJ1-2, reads EPEVTQTPSHQVTQMGQEVILRCVPISNHLYFYWYRQILGQKVEFLVSFYNNEISEKSEIFDDQFSVERPDGSNFTLKIRSTKLEDSAMYFCASGQGNGYTFGSGTRLTVV.